Presented here are 4 T cell receptor beta chains from one specimen sequenced in a study of OX40 agonist ivuxolimab in advanced cancers. The assay was immunoSEQ multiplex PCR, and TCRdb's table has in-frame clones only and misses some. The repertoire holds over 95,000 clones, roughly 80% seen once, with approximately 1.5% in the top ten. Material: CD4+ or CD8+ T cells sorted from blood, obtained in a trial of the OX40 agonist ivuxolimab. The receptors come from an adult with an advanced solid tumor such as melanoma, head and neck, liver or kidney cancer.

Here the CDR3 DNA reads TGTGCCTGGAGTGGACAGGTTGGAGAAAAACTGTTTTTT. Residues: CAWSGQVGEKLFF. This sequence joins TRBV30 and TRBJ1-4; a possible D gene is TRBD1 (6 bases). Germline loops: CDR1 GTSNPN, CDR2 SVGIG (reference sequence). The CDR3 covers 13 residues. Trimming stripped 1 base from V and 8 bases from J, with 11 bases between. The complete variable domain, with remaining parts taken from reference TRBV30 and TRBJ1-4, reads SQTIHQWPATLVQPVGSPLSLECTVEGTSNPNLYWYRQAAGRGLQLLFYSVGIGQISSEVPQNLSASRPQDRQFILSSKKLLLSDSGFYLCAWSGQVGEKLFFGSGTQLSVL.

This chain connects TRBV7-2 to TRBJ2-4, with no clear D. Germline CDR1 SGHTA, CDR2 FQGNSA. Trimming took off 1 base at V and 5 bases at J, with 6 bases between the two ends. This CDR3 comprises 13 residues. CDR3 amino acids: CASSLEQQNIQYF. In DNA form, the CDR3 reads TGTGCCAGCAGCTTAGAACAGCAAAACATTCAGTACTTC.

The chain uses TRBV4-2 and TRBJ1-4, with D perhaps matching TRBD1 (5 bases). This CDR3 has 15 residues. V was pared by 1 base and J by 7 bases, with 13 bases between. Germline CDR1 LGHNA, CDR2 YNFKEQ. CDR3 loop: CASSQVAGVPEKLFF. The CDR3 nucleotides read TGTGCCAGCAGCCAAGTCGCGGGGGTTCCTGAAAAACTGTTTTTT.

This chain connects TRBV5-1 to TRBJ1-3; D is undetermined. CDR3 size: 13 residues. CDR1 and CDR2 (germline): SGHRS, YFSETQ. V shed 3 bases and J shed 4 bases, with 8 bases lying between them. Here the CDR3 DNA reads TGCGCCAGCAGCTCCGACGGGGGAAACACCATATATTTT. This sequence encodes CASSSDGGNTIYF.